This T cell receptor beta chain was recovered during a study of Graves' ophthalmopathy and Graves' hyperthyroidism. Overall study: At initial diagnosis, peripheral blood was obtained, and this preceded any treatment.

This clonotype was recorded at least ten times. Amplification targeted the TCR beta CDR3 regions, with RNA transcripts as the source material. Second-round multiplex PCR came after first-round RT-PCR with HTBI primers. TCRdb re-called the multiplex PCR reads through MiXCR, storing one row per CDR3 protein. The table has hundreds of thousands of distinct CDR3 sequences, around 21% seen once. V lost 8 bases to trimming and J lost 9 bases, with 14 bases between them. The CDR3 sequence is 13 residues long. Germline loops: CDR1 MNHNS, CDR2 SASEGT. Orbital computed tomography and thyroid ultrasound, along with TRAb, serum thyroxine and clinical symptoms, underpinned diagnosis. PBMCs were density-gradient isolated from around 11 ml fresh blood.

The genes are TRBV6-1 and TRBJ1-6, with D unclear. This receptor was identified in a woman aged 18-29 years with stable Graves' hyperthyroidism. Input material: peripheral blood. CDR3 sequence reads: CASERGDISPLHF. For the CDR3, the DNA is TGTGCCAGCGAGCGGGGTGATATTTCACCCCTCCACTTT.